This T cell receptor beta chain is from a study of CD8+ T cells in alopecia areata. The CDR3 totals 15 residues. V was clipped by 2 bases and J by 2 bases; unmatched bases: 3. CDR1 SGHRS and CDR2 YFSETQ come from the germline V gene. Reverse transcription of extracted RNA yielded cDNA, which provided the sequencing template. The method was immunoSEQ multiplex PCR; TCRdb's version includes in-frame clones alone and lacks a portion of them. The profile covers some 200,000 clones, with 58% appearing a single time and roughly 5.8% taken by the ten largest. Treatment meaning: oral pan-JAK inhibitor, 5-10 mg twice daily. Peripheral blood and lesional scalp punch biopsies were taken from alopecia areata patients.

The sequencing used CD4+ T cells sorted from blood, collected at week 24, from a patient treated with tofacitinib. The chain links TRBV5-1 to TRBJ2-5; TRBD2 matches at 10 bases. This TCR was recovered from a human donor with alopecia areata. CDR3 loop: CASSFGTSEQETQYF. CDR3 bases: TGCGCCAGCAGCTTCGGGACTAGCGAACAAGAGACCCAGTACTTC.